The present entry profiles one T cell receptor beta chain with its context. The antigen is undetermined. The data belong to a study of T cell repertoires in cytomegalovirus infection. The V segment lost 5 bases and the J segment 9 bases; nucleotides outside the gene matches: 10. The CDR3 has 14 residues. The germline V gene has CDR1 SGHVS and CDR2 FNYEAQ. One entry per CDR3 protein, called by TCRdb with MiXCR from the reads. This sample has 900,000 to 950,000 distinct CDR3 sequences, with roughly 30% found just once. The rearrangement joins TRBV7-6 to TRBJ1-5, with 7 bases fitting TRBD1. The clonotype originates from a human donor in good health (CMV status not recorded). Some clones in this sample may be carry-over from other donors' samples. Sequencing used cultured CD8+ T cells from PBMCs, obtained from culture after CMV antigen stimulation. The CDR3 spells CASSVGTDGLPQHF. CDR3 bases: TGTGCCAGCAGCGTCGGGACAGATGGTTTGCCCCAGCATTTT.